This entry lists 5 T cell receptor beta chains sequenced from one sample in a study of blood T cells in healthy people across ages. Using a J-beta primer mix together with a sample-barcoded 5' primer, a second PCR was run for about 7 to 12 cycles. From the 5' RACE reads, TCRdb called clonotypes with MiXCR, one entry per CDR3 protein. The sample has some 850,000 distinct CDR3 sequences, roughly 24% seen once. This same sample was also part of a study on T cells of mothers and their children.

What was sequenced was blood. These TCRs come from a boy aged 10-17 years in good health.

The chain has TRBV3-1 and TRBJ1-1; a possible D gene is TRBD1 (5 bases). The V and J ends lost 7 bases and 8 bases respectively, with 17 bases between them. Germline V gene data show CDR1 as LGHDT and CDR2 as YNNKEL (reference sequence). The CDR3 is 13 residues long. The CDR3 coding sequence is TGTGCCAGCACGCAGACCCCCCAGGGAGAAGCTTTCTTT. This translates into CASTQTPQGEAFF.

This clonotype was observed a handful of times. The rearrangement uses TRBV29-1 and TRBJ1-1, with D perhaps matching TRBD1 (5 bases). The CDR3 loop spans 14 amino acids. V lost 7 bases and J 0 bases, leaving 15 bases between the germline ends. CDR1 and CDR2 from the germline V gene are SQVTM and ANQGSEA. CDR3 nucleotides: TGCAGCGCAGGCAGGGCGGCGATGAACACTGAAGCTTTCTTT. Amino acids: CSAGRAAMNTEAFF.

The gene calls are TRBV20-1 and TRBJ2-3; TRBD1 matches 9 bases. The CDR3 is 14 amino acids. V lost 6 bases, J lost 3 bases, and 7 bases stayed unmatched. CDR1 is DFQATT, CDR2 SNEGSKA, per germline (reference sequence). The CDR3 reads CSALGQGSTDTQYF. The CDR3 DNA reads as TGCAGTGCGCTAGGACAGGGGTCGACAGATACGCAGTATTTT.

This clonotype was seen a handful of times. The V call is TRBV6-5, the J call TRBJ2-5; TRBD2 matches at 7 bases. V shed 0 bases, J shed 4 bases, and the junction held 2 bases outside the gene matches. The CDR3 runs to 14 residues. Germline V gives CDR1 MNHEY, CDR2 SVGAGI. The CDR3 sequence: CASSYSSGGETQYF. The CDR3 coding sequence is TGTGCCAGCAGTTACTCGTCGGGAGGAGAGACCCAGTACTTC.

The rearrangement links TRBV6-1 to TRBJ1-5; the D gene is possibly TRBD1 (5 bases). The germline gives CDR1 MNHNS, CDR2 SASEGT. Trimming left V 3 bases short and J 5 bases short, with 23 bases between. CDR3 length: 18 amino acids. The CDR3 DNA reads as TGTGCCAGCAGTGATCCATGGCAGACAACACTGGGACATCAGCCCCAGCATTTT. Its translation is CASSDPWQTTLGHQPQHF.